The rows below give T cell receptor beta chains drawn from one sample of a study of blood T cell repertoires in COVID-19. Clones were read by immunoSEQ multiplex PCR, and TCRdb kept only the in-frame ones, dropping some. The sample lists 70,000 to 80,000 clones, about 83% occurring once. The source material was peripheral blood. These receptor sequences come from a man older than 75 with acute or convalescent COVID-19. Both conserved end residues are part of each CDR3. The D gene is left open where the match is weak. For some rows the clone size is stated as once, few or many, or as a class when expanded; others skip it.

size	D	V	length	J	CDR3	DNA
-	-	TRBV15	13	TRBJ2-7	CATSKQTTYEQYF	TGTGCCACCAGCAAACAGACTACCTACGAGCAGTACTTC
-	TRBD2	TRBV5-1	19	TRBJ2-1	CASSLVGLAGSGSYNEQFF	TGCGCCAGCAGCTTGGTTGGGCTAGCGGGGTCCGGCTCCTACAATGAGCAGTTCTTC
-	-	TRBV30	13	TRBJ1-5	CAWSLSGNQPQHF	TGTGCCTGGAGTCTTTCGGGGAATCAGCCCCAGCATTTT
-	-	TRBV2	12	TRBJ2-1	CASSVQGYEQFF	TGTGCCAGCAGTGTACAGGGTTATGAGCAGTTCTTC
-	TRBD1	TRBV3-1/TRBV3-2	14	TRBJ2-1	CASRGTGESNEQFF	TGTGCCAGCCGGGGGACAGGGGAAAGCAATGAGCAGTTCTTC
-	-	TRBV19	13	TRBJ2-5	CASSRAGQETQYF	TGTGCCAGTAGTCGCGCAGGCCAAGAGACCCAGTACTTC
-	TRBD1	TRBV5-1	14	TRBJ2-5	CASSFGQGQETQYF	TGCGCCAGCAGCTTTGGACAGGGACAAGAGACCCAGTACTTC
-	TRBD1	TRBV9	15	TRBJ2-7	CASSVRDSRQGEQYF	TGTGCCAGCAGCGTTCGGGACAGTCGCCAGGGCGAGCAGTACTTC
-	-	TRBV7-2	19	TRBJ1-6	CASSLDPALPRRDNSPLHF	TGTGCCAGCAGCTTAGACCCGGCCCTCCCACGTCGGGATAATTCACCCCTCCACTTT
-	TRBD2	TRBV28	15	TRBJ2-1	CASRSTSGGNNEQFF	TGTGCCAGCAGATCGACTAGCGGGGGCAACAATGAGCAGTTCTTC
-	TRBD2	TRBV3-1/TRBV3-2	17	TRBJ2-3	CASSHSSFAGEADTQYF	TGTGCCAGCAGCCATTCCTCATTCGCGGGGGAGGCAGATACGCAGTATTTT
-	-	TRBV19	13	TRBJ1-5	CASAAGGGQPQHF	TGTGCCAGTGCTGCGGGGGGCGGTCAGCCCCAGCATTTT
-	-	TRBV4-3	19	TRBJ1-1	CASSQVIYMGGTGNTEAFF	TGCGCCAGCAGCCAAGTTATATACATGGGGGGGACCGGGAACACTGAAGCTTTCTTT
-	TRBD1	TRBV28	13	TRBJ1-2	CASRIQGNYGYTF	TGTGCCAGTCGAATACAGGGGAACTATGGCTACACCTTC
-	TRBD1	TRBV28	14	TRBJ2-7	CASTSGQGSYEQYF	TGTGCCAGCACCTCGGGACAGGGCTCCTACGAGCAGTACTTC
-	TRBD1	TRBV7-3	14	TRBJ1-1	CASSFGTGDTEAFF	TGTGCCAGCAGCTTCGGGACAGGGGATACTGAAGCTTTCTTT
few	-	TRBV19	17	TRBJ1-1	CAISFPGGGLGNTEAFF	TGTGCCATTAGTTTCCCGGGGGGGGGACTCGGGAACACTGAAGCTTTCTTT
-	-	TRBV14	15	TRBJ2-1	CASSQLTRMGNEQFF	TGTGCCAGCAGCCAACTTACTAGGATGGGCAATGAGCAGTTCTTC
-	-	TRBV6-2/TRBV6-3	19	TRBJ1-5	CASSYPPQDSFYSNQPQHF	TGTGCCAGCAGTTACCCCCCCCAAGACAGTTTCTATAGCAATCAGCCCCAGCATTTT
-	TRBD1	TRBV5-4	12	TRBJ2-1	CAMTGTLNEQFF	TGTGCCATGACAGGGACCCTCAATGAGCAGTTCTTC
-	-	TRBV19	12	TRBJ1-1	CASSKGHTEAFF	TGTGCCAGTAGTAAGGGGCACACTGAAGCTTTCTTT
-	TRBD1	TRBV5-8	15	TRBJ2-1	CASSTGTASYNEQFF	TGTGCCAGCAGCACCGGGACAGCTTCCTACAATGAGCAGTTCTTC
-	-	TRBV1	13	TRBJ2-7	CTSSLLRQYEQYF	TGCACCAGCAGCCTACTTAGACAGTACGAGCAGTACTTC